This TCR beta chain was recorded in a study of shared clonotypes between healthy human individuals. Study-wide results and limits: It was the non-shared clonotypes that had lower generation probabilities than clonotypes shared by all four donors.

The CDR3 length is 14 residues. Trimming left V 2 bases short and J 4 bases short, with 11 bases between. Germline values: CDR1 SGHRS, CDR2 YFSETQ. Concerning this clone: The antigen is not known.

Profiling relied on immunoSEQ multiplex PCR, and the TCRdb table lists in-frame clones only, not all of them. The sample lists 950,000 to 1,200,000 clones; 60% to 80% were seen once. This rearrangement joins TRBV5-1 to TRBJ2-3; no clear D. Input material: memory CD4+ T cells from PBMCs. Subset specified: CD45RA-negative fraction. The origin of this receptor is a man between 18 and 35 years old in good health. Some clones in this sample may be carry-over from other donors' samples. CDR3 protein: CASSFFSGADTQYF. The CDR3 DNA sequence: TGCGCCAGCAGCTTTTTCTCAGGTGCAGATACGCAGTATTTT.